This T cell receptor (beta chain) was sequenced during a study of CD8+CD57+ T cells in acquired aplastic anemia (dated by TCRdb to 2016 to 2019). At the level of the whole study: A mean of roughly 2.9 ug of DNA, ranging from about 0.2 to 27.4 ug, was extracted from sorted CD4+ and CD8+ cells. General conclusions and limits of the study: Some 30 CD8+ CDR3 sequences were shared between patients and controls but appeared highly expressed in patients and within their immunodominant clones. Between patients and healthy controls, no significant difference in CD8+ Simpson's diversity was found (P=0.060).

Germline trimming amounts to 7 bases on V and 7 bases on J, with 7 as the count of junction bases outside the gene matches. The germline V gene supplies CDR1 WSHSY and CDR2 SAAADI. The CDR3, from cysteine to phenylalanine, totals 13 residues. This entry keeps only the CDR3 DNA: 39 bases, framed from base 1. Profiling of TCR beta VDJ combinations and CDR3 sequences used genomic DNA as the template. An Illumina HiSeq 2000 was used for TCR repertoire sequencing. The paper's processing steps were these. Repertoires were assessed using TRBV/TRBJ rearrangement plots, CDR3 size and DJ length profiles, and Simpson's diversity index. The most abundant DNA sequence in the deep sequencing data was defined as the immunodominant clone. CDR3 amino acid sequences were checked for sharing across subjects and were also compared against the VDJdb database and published repertoires. Clones were called with MiXCR by TCRdb after fastp trimmed the public reads at Q25, and only in-frame beta chains were retained. Every entry covers one CDR3 protein and lists the most common genes and DNA from its rows. The V and J calls come from TCRdb's annotation, not from the publication. Across this sample there are 250,000 to 300,000 distinct CDR3 sequences, with 45% to 70% seen only once. 7% to 9% of the sample is taken by the ten largest.

This clonotype has just a few counts. Its specific antigen is unknown. Base-call qualities are not available, and no considerably larger clone is one nucleotide away. In the study, sorted CD4+ and CD8+ blood T cells from patients with severe aplastic anemia and from healthy subjects underwent deep sequencing of TCR repertoires. Ficoll-Paque density gradient centrifugation was used to isolate peripheral blood mononuclear cells. Before DNA was extracted, CD4+ and CD8+ T cells were sorted using either FACS or magnetic beads. The chain is made from TRBV10-2 and TRBJ2-7, with 10 junctional bases fitting TRBD1. This sequence originates from a human donor with severe aplastic anemia or a healthy control (not recorded which). The sample was sorted CD4+, CD8+, or CD8+CD57+ T cells (not recorded which) from PBMCs. This receptor has the CDR3 CASTGTGDGEQYF. The DNA reads TGCGCCAGCACCGGGACAGGGGACGGTGAGCAGTACTTC.